One sample yielded the 22 T cell receptor beta chains listed below, sequenced in a study of shared clonotypes between healthy human individuals. Method: immunoSEQ multiplex PCR; TCRdb's copy keeps in-frame clones and lacks some. The sample has about 2.3 million clones; approximately 90% are singletons. Sequencing was carried out using naive CD4+ T cells from PBMCs. The subset is: CD45RA+ positively selected. The receptors stem from a man between 18 and 29 years old in good health. Some clones in this sample may be carry-over from other donors' samples.

This chain joins TRBV29-1 and TRBJ2-7; D gene uncertain. V lost 7 bases, J lost 1 base, and 14 bases lay in between. The germline V gene encodes CDR1 SQVTM and CDR2 ANQGSEA. The CDR3 spans 13 residues. The CDR3 region is CSAKGIYSYEQYF. In DNA form, the CDR3 reads TGCAGCGCCAAAGGGATCTATTCCTACGAGCAGTACTTC.

The sample holds one count of this clone. V is TRBV5-1 and J is TRBJ2-2; 12 nucleotides line up with TRBD1. CDR1 is SGHRS, CDR2 YFSETQ, per germline. V shed 5 bases and J 8 bases; nucleotides not matched to a gene: 10. This CDR3 spans 16 amino acids. The DNA for the CDR3 is TGCGCCAGCAGACGCACCGGGACAGGGGGCAGAGGGGAGCTGTTTTTT. This codes for CASRRTGTGGRGELFF.

A single count supports this clone. This sample also contains other DNA sequences that code for the same CDR3. The gene calls are TRBV15 and TRBJ2-1; TRBD2 aligns across 11 bases. Germline CDR1 reads LNHNV; CDR2 reads YYDKDF (reference sequence). The CDR3 runs to 16 residues. After removal of 3 bases from V and 7 bases from J, the junction contained 8 bases not matched to a gene. CDR3 nucleotides: TGTGCCACCAGCAGGGTTAGCGGGAGGGTGGGGAATGAGCAGTTCTTC. Translating it yields CATSRVSGRVGNEQFF.

The chain links TRBV1 to TRBJ1-2. TRBV1 is noted as a pseudogene. This CDR3 is built from 12 residues. CDR3 nucleotide sequence: TGCACCAGCAGCCGCGTCCGGTATGGCTACACCTTC. It specifies CTSSRVRYGYTF.

As regards this clone: Other DNA sequences in this sample translate to the same CDR3. This chain uses TRBV5-1 with TRBJ1-1; 7 bases align to TRBD1. The CDR3 has 14 amino acids. The V segment lost 3 bases and the J segment 1 base; nucleotides outside the gene matches: 3. Germline CDR1 SGHRS, CDR2 YFSETQ. The CDR3 protein is CASSSDRQNTEAFF. CDR3 nucleotide sequence: TGCGCCAGCAGCTCGGACAGGCAGAACACTGAAGCTTTCTTT. Combining the CDR3 with reference TRBV5-1 and TRBJ1-1 gives the whole variable domain KAGVTQTPRYLIKTRGQQVTLSCSPISGHRSVSWYQQTPGQGLQFLFEYFSETQRNKGNFPGRFSGRQFSNSRSEMNVSTLELGDSALYLCASSSDRQNTEAFFGQGTRLTVV.

This clone was seen more than once but under ten times. Other DNA sequences in this specimen translate into the identical CDR3. V is TRBV5-1 and J is TRBJ1-4; TRBD1 aligns across 9 bases. Germline values: CDR1 SGHRS, CDR2 YFSETQ. The V and J ends lost 4 bases and 7 bases, in that order; junction bases with no gene match: 5. The CDR3 sequence is 14 residues long. The CDR3 bases are TGCGCCAGCAGCCCGGGACAGGGCGGTGAAAAACTGTTTTTT. Its protein product is CASSPGQGGEKLFF.

The gene calls are TRBV6-5 and TRBJ2-7; D is ambiguous. From germline, CDR1 is MNHEY and CDR2 SVGAGI. Deletions cut 2 bases from V and 1 base from J, with 12 bases between. This CDR3 is 15 amino acids long. In DNA, the CDR3 is TGTGCCAGCAGTTACACCGGAGTTCCGTCCTACGAGCAGTACTTC. This translates into CASSYTGVPSYEQYF.

The rearrangement uses TRBV27 and TRBJ2-1; TRBD2 matches 10 bases. The CDR3 sequence is 16 residues long. V gave up 1 base and J gave up 2 bases; unmatched junction bases: 2. The germline gives CDR1 MNHEY, CDR2 SMNVEV (reference sequence). CDR3 in DNA: TGTGCCAGCAGTTTATTGAGCGGGAGGGCCTACAATGAGCAGTTCTTC. The encoded protein is CASSLLSGRAYNEQFF.

Concerning this clone itself: The identical CDR3 is also encoded by other nucleotide sequences in the sample. The chain is built from TRBV5-1 and TRBJ1-2; D gene unclear. V shed 2 bases and J shed 0 bases, with 5 bases lying between them. Germline V gene lookup returns CDR1 SGHRS and CDR2 YFSETQ. The CDR3 contains 13 residues. The CDR3 sequence is CASSFGANYGYTF. The CDR3 DNA follows: TGCGCCAGCAGCTTCGGGGCTAACTATGGCTACACCTTC.

The V call is TRBV2, the J call TRBJ1-5, with D tentatively TRBD1 (6 bases). The CDR3 is 13 residues long. The ends were cut back, 5 bases at V and 3 bases at J, with 8 bases in the middle. CDR1 and CDR2 from the germline V gene are SNHLY and FYNNEI. The CDR3 here is CASSYRDNQPQHF. The CDR3 DNA is TGTGCCAGCAGTTACAGGGACAATCAGCCCCAGCATTTT.

This chain joins TRBV5-4 and TRBJ2-7, with D tentatively TRBD2 (5 bases). The CDR3 runs 15 residues. With 1 base removed from V and 0 bases from J, the gap between germline ends came to 11 bases. From germline, CDR1 is SGHNT and CDR2 YYREEE (reference sequence). The CDR3 here is CASSLSGLSSYEQYF. CDR3 DNA sequence: TGTGCCAGCAGCTTGTCGGGATTGAGCTCCTACGAGCAGTACTTC.

The V and J genes are TRBV5-1 and TRBJ1-1, with a possible D match to TRBD1 (6 bases). The length of the CDR3 is 14 residues. Trimming took 6 bases from V and 3 from J, leaving 15 bases between them. CDR1 and CDR2 (germline): SGHRS, YFSETQ. This CDR3 is CASNPQQGYTEAFF. The CDR3 coding sequence is TGCGCCAGCAATCCCCAACAGGGCTACACTGAAGCTTTCTTT. Full variable domain (outside the CDR3, taken from reference TRBV5-1 and TRBJ1-1): KAGVTQTPRYLIKTRGQQVTLSCSPISGHRSVSWYQQTPGQGLQFLFEYFSETQRNKGNFPGRFSGRQFSNSRSEMNVSTLELGDSALYLCASNPQQGYTEAFFGQGTRLTVV.

The chain has TRBV7-2 and TRBJ1-2; 8 bases are a match to TRBD1. Germline V gene data show CDR1 as SGHTA and CDR2 as FQGNSA. This CDR3 has 15 residues. Unmatched junction bases numbered 7, after V lost 5 bases and J lost 2 bases. The CDR3 here is CASSTGGTGNYGYTF. The CDR3 DNA sequence: TGTGCCAGCAGCACCGGCGGGACAGGCAACTATGGCTACACCTTC.

The CDR3 DNA reads TGCGCCAGCAGCCCTCTGGTCGATGAAAAACTGTTTTTT. This translates into CASSPLVDEKLFF. V is TRBV5-1 and J is TRBJ1-4, with D unclear. The CDR3 covers 13 residues. Germline CDR1 SGHRS, CDR2 YFSETQ. The V end lost 4 bases, the J end lost 6 bases, and 10 bases lay between the germline ends.

V gene TRBV5-6 combines with J gene TRBJ1-1; TRBD1 matches 10 bases. With V trimmed by 1 base and J by 4 bases, 7 bases remained unmatched. CDR1 and CDR2 from the germline V gene are SGHDT and YYEEEE. The CDR3 runs to 16 residues. CDR3 region: CASSLRTTGGVTEAFF. Here the CDR3 DNA reads TGTGCCAGCAGCTTGAGAACGACAGGGGGCGTCACTGAAGCTTTCTTT.

This chain uses TRBV5-1 with TRBJ2-1; 12 nucleotides align to TRBD2. CDR3 length equals 14 residues. The V gene's germline CDR1 is SGHRS and CDR2 YFSETQ. V was clipped by 7 bases and J by 8 bases; unmatched bases: 7. The CDR3 DNA reads TGCGCCAGCGGGACGACTAGCGGGAGCGATGAGCAGTTCTTC. Amino acids: CASGTTSGSDEQFF.

Comments on this clone: Other DNA sequences in this specimen translate into the identical CDR3. This chain joins TRBV28 and TRBJ1-2; D is unclear. Trimming took off 4 bases at V and 4 bases at J, with 7 bases between the two ends. The CDR3 length is 12 residues. From germline, CDR1 is MDHEN and CDR2 SYDVKM. This CDR3 reads CASSSSVYGYTF. As DNA, the CDR3 is TGTGCCAGCAGTTCGTCGGTCTATGGCTACACCTTC.

Worth noting for this clone: Other DNA sequences in this sample translate to the same CDR3. DNA of the CDR3: TGTGCCAGCAGCCGAGGACAGAACTACGAGCAGTACTTC. It translates to CASSRGQNYEQYF. The gene calls are TRBV5-8 and TRBJ2-7; D may be TRBD1 (6 bases). Per the germline V gene, CDR1 is SGHTS and CDR2 is YDEGEE. This CDR3 is built from 13 residues. The germline V and J ends were trimmed by 4 bases and 3 bases, with 11 bases remaining between them. The whole variable domain, filled in from reference TRBV5-8 and TRBJ2-7, reads EAGVTQSPTHLIKTRGQQATLRCSPISGHTSVYWYQQALGLGLQFLLWYDEGEERNRGNFPPRFSGRQFPNYSSELNVNALELEDSALYLCASSRGQNYEQYFGPGTRLTVT.

This chain joins TRBV4-3 and TRBJ2-3; D may be TRBD2 (5 bases). CDR1 is LGHNA and CDR2 is YSLEER in the germline V gene. The ends were cut back, 0 bases at V and 5 bases at J, with 9 bases in the middle. CDR3 length equals 14 residues. CDR3 in DNA: TGCGCCAGCAGCCAAGATGGTGAGGGAGATACGCAGTATTTT. Its protein product is CASSQDGEGDTQYF.

CDR3 loop: CASSLAHPGTGLGYTF. In DNA, the CDR3 is TGTGCCAGCTCACTAGCCCACCCCGGGACAGGGCTTGGCTACACCTTC. J is TRBJ1-2 and V is TRBV18; 9 positions match TRBD1. This CDR3 has 16 amino acids. Germline V gene lookup returns CDR1 KGHSH and CDR2 LQKENI. V lost 4 bases and J lost 7; bases outside the gene matches: 13.

The V gene is TRBV27, the J gene TRBJ2-2, with 8 bases fitting TRBD1. Germline CDR1 and CDR2: MNHEY and SMNVEV (reference sequence). J was trimmed by 6 bases and V by 4 bases; bases with no gene match: 10. This CDR3 is 16 amino acids long. CDR3 region: CASSSQGAPSPGELFF. The CDR3 DNA reads TGTGCCAGCAGTTCCCAGGGGGCGCCCAGTCCCGGGGAGCTGTTTTTT.

This chain connects TRBV27 to TRBJ1-1; possible D gene TRBD1, 5 bases. This CDR3 comprises 13 residues. Germline V gene data show CDR1 as MNHEY and CDR2 as SMNVEV (reference sequence). V dropped 1 base and J dropped 6 bases, with 9 bases sitting between them. The CDR3: CASSLLRGPEAFF. CDR3 bases: TGTGCCAGCAGTTTATTAAGGGGCCCTGAAGCTTTCTTT.